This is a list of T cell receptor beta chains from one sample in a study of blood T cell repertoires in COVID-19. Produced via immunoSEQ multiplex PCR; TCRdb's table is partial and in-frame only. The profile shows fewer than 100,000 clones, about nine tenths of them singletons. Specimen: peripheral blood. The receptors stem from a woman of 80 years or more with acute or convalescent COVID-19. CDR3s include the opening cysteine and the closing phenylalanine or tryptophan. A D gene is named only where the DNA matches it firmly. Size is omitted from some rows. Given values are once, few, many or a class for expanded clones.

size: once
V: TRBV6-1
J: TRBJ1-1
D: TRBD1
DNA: TGTGCCAGCACTTTGGACAGGGGAACTGAAGCTTTCTTT
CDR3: CASTLDRGTEAFF

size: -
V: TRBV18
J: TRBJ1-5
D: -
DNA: TGTGCCAGCTCCCCTTCGGGATCCGGGCCCCAGCATTTT
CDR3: CASSPSGSGPQHF

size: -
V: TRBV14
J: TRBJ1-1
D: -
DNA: TGTGCCAGCAGCCAAGAAGCCGGCACTGAAGCTTTCTTT
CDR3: CASSQEAGTEAFF

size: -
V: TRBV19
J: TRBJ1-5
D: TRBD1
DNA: TGTGCCAGTAGTATAGATCAGAACAGGGGCGGCAATCAGCCCCAGCATTTT
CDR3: CASSIDQNRGGNQPQHF

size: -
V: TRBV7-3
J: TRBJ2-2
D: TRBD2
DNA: TGTGCCAGCAGCTTCCGACCATCTGGACTAGCGGGGGGTAACACCGGGGAGCTGTTTTTT
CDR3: CASSFRPSGLAGGNTGELFF

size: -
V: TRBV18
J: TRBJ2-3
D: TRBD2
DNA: TGTGCCAGCTCACCACCGGGACTAGCAACCGATACGCAGTATTTT
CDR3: CASSPPGLATDTQYF

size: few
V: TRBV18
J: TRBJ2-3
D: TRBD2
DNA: TGTGCCAGCTCACTCCGACTAGCGGGAGCTACTAGCACAGATACGCAGTATTTT
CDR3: CASSLRLAGATSTDTQYF

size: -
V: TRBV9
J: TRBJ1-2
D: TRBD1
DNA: TGTGCCAGCAGCGAACCGGGACAGGGGAGCTATGGCTACACCTTC
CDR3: CASSEPGQGSYGYTF

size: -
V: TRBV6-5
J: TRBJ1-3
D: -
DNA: TGTGCCAGCAGTTCCCCCTTGGCCCGTGGAAACACCATATATTTT
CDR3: CASSSPLARGNTIYF

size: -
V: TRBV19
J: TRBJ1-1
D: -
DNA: TGTGCCAGTAATACATGGGGGGCTGAAGCTTTCTTT
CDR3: CASNTWGAEAFF

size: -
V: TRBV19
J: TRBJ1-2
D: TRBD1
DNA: TGTGCCAGTAGTCCTAATAACAGGGGCGGCGGCTACACCTTC
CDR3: CASSPNNRGGGYTF

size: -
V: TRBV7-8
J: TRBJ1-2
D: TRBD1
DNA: TGTGCCAGCAGCTCCACAGGGGGTAGAGGCTACACCTTC
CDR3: CASSSTGGRGYTF

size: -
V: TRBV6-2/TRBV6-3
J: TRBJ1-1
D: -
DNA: TGTGCCAGCAGTTACCTGGGACAACACACTGAAGCTTTCTTT
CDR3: CASSYLGQHTEAFF

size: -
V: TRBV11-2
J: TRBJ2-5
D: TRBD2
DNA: TGTGCCAGCAGCCTCGGGGGGGCCCTCCCTAACCAAGAGACCCAGTACTTC
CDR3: CASSLGGALPNQETQYF

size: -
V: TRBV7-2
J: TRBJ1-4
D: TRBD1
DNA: TGTGCCAGCAGCCCCGGGACAGCCGGGGAAAAACTGTTTTTT
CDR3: CASSPGTAGEKLFF

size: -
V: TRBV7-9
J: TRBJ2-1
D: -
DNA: TGTGCCAGCAGCCTGGACTCTTACAATGAGCAGTTCTTC
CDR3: CASSLDSYNEQFF

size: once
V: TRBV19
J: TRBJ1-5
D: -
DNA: TGTGCCAGTAGTTTCAAGACAGGAACGAATAGCAATCAGCCCCAGCATTTT
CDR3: CASSFKTGTNSNQPQHF

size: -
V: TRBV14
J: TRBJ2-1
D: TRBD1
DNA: TGTGCCAGCAGTCAGTACAGGGGGGTCAACTACAATGAGCAGTTCTTC
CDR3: CASSQYRGVNYNEQFF

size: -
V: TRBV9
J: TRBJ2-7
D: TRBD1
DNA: TGTGCCAGCAGCCCGCATGGACCGGGACAGTCCTACGAGCAGTACTTC
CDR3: CASSPHGPGQSYEQYF

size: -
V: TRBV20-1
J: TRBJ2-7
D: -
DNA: TGCAGTGCTAGTTACAGCGGATCCTACGAGCAGTACTTC
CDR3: CSASYSGSYEQYF

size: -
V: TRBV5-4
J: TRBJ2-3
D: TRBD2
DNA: TGTGCCAGCACCCGGGGGGGACTAGCGGGGGTGGATACGCAGTATTTT
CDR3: CASTRGGLAGVDTQYF

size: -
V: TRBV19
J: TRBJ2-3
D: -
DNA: TGTGCCAGCCGGGGGTGGGCCGAAGATACGCAGTATTTT
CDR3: CASRGWAEDTQYF

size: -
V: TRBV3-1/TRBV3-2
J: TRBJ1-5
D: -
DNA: TGTGCCAGCAGCCAGGGCCGCTATCAGCCCCAGCATTTT
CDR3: CASSQGRYQPQHF

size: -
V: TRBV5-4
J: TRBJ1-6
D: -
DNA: TGTGCCAGCAGCGCGGGACGGAATAATTCACCCCTCCACTTT
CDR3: CASSAGRNNSPLHF

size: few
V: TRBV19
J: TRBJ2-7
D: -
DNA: TGTGCCAGTAGTATCTCGGGGGGCGCCGGGTCTGAGCAGTACTTC
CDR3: CASSISGGAGSEQYF

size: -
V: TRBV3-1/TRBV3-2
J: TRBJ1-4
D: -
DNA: TGTGCCAGCAGCCAAGACAGGGATTTGAATGAAAAACTGTTTTTT
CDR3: CASSQDRDLNEKLFF

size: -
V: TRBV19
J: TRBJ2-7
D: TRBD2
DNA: TGTGCCAGTAGTACGGGACTATTCTACGAGCAGTACTTC
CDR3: CASSTGLFYEQYF

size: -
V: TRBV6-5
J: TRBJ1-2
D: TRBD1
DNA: TGTGCCAGCAGTCAGACAGGGCACTATGGCTACACCTTC
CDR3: CASSQTGHYGYTF

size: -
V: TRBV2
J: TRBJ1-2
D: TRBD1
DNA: TGTGCCAGCAACAAACAGGGGGATGTTAACTATGGCTACACCTTC
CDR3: CASNKQGDVNYGYTF

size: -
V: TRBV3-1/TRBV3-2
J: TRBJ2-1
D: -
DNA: TGTGCCAGCAGCCATGGCAAGTTAGGGGGCTTGGTAGCGGGAGAGCAGTTCTTC
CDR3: CASSHGKLGGLVAGEQFF

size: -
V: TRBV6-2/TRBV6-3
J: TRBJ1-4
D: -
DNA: TGTGCCAGCAGCCTACAGGGACAAATTAATGAAAAACTGTTTTTT
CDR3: CASSLQGQINEKLFF

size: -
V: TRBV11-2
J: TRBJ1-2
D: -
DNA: TGTGCCAGCAGCTTAGACAGGAATAGTGGCTACACCTTC
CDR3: CASSLDRNSGYTF

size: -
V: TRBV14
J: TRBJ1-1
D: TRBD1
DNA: TGTGCCAGCAGCCGTTCGGGACAGGGGCGGAACACTGAAGCTTTCTTT
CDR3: CASSRSGQGRNTEAFF

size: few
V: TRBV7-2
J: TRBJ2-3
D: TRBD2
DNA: TGTGCCAGCATCGGGTTAGGGCTAGCGGGGTGGACAGATACGCAGTATTTT
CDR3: CASIGLGLAGWTDTQYF

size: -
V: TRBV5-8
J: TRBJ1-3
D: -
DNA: TGTGCCAGCAGCTTGGCCCCAGGCACTGGAAACACCATATATTTT
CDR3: CASSLAPGTGNTIYF

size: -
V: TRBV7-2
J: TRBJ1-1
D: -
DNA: TGTGCCAGCAGCTTGGGCCCAAATCGAGAAGCTTTCTTT
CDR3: CASSLGPNREAFF

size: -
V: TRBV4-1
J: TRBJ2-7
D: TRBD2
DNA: TGCGCCAGCAGCCAAGATATCGGGGGGGGCGGGTACGAGCAGTACTTC
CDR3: CASSQDIGGGGYEQYF

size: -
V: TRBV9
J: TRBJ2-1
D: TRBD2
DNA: TGTGCCAGCAGCGTAGCTAGCGGGGTTGCTGAGCAGTTCTTC
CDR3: CASSVASGVAEQFF